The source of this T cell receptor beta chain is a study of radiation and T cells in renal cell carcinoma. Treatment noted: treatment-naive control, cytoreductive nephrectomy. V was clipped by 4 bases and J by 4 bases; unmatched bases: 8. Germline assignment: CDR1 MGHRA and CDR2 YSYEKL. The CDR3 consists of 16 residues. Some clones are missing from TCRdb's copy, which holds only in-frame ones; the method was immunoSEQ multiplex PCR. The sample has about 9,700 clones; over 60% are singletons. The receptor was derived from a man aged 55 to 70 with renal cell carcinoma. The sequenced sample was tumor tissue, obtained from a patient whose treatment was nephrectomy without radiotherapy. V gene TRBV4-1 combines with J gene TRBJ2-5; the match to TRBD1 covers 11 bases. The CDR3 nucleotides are TGCGCCAGCAGCCGGTCGGGACAGGGGGTACGAGAGACCCAGTACTTC. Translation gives CASSRSGQGVRETQYF.